This T cell receptor (beta chain) derives from a study of Ad26.COV2.S vaccination and SARS-CoV-2 variants. CDR1 and CDR2 (germline): GTSNPN, SVGIG (reference sequence). There are 14 residues in the CDR3. The germline V and J ends were trimmed by 0 bases and 4 bases, with 10 bases remaining between them. The table came from immunoSEQ multiplex PCR; TCRdb's copy has only in-frame clones and leaves some out. The sample lists about 680,000 clones; roughly 90% were seen once. Remarks on this clone: Other DNA sequences of this sample code for an identical CDR3.

Treatment specified: around 19 received Ad26.COV2.S at low or high dose, single or two shots; about five received placebo; per-sample allocation not given. Vaccine and placebo recipients were sampled on day 63 after the first injection. The gene calls are TRBV30 and TRBJ1-5; TRBD1 is a possible D gene (5 bases). Sequenced material: peripheral blood, taken in a trial of Ad26.COV2.S vaccine versus placebo. The clonotype comes from a person between 18 and 65 years old who received the Ad26.COV2.S COVID-19 vaccine or a placebo. CDR3 sequence: CAWSVSGGNQPQHF. The CDR3 DNA reads TGTGCCTGGAGTGTGAGCGGGGGGAATCAGCCCCAGCATTTT.